This T cell receptor beta chain was observed in a study of vaccination and CD4 T cells after COVID-19. Treatment given: approximately 9-day PBMC culture with coronavirus spike peptide pools or control peptides (ViraFEST assay). For ViraFEST, peptide pools expanded antigen-specific T cells, after which the TCRs were sequenced. Isolation of CD4+ T cells by negative selection took place after more than 9 days of culture. The junction had 6 bases not matched to a gene; V was cut back by 4 bases and J by 6 bases. The germline V gene encodes CDR1 LGHNT and CDR2 FRNRAP. The CDR3 contains 16 residues. At the Johns Hopkins FTIC core, DNA taken from cultured CD4+ T cells was sequenced by way of the Oncomine TCR Beta short-read assay. TCRdb fed the PCR reads into MiXCR, producing one record per CDR3 protein. This table holds approximately 15,000 distinct CDR3 sequences, roughly 55% found once. As concerns this clonotype: Its antigen is undetermined.

This chain joins TRBV12-5 and TRBJ2-1; 13 nucleotides align to TRBD2. Sequencing input: CD4+ T cells from blood, cultured in vitro. This TCR derives from a human donor who had recovered from COVID-19. CDR3 sequence (DNA): TGTGCTAGTGGTTGGCCGAGACTAGCGGGAGGCAATGAGCAGTTCTTC. As protein: CASGWPRLAGGNEQFF.